The sequence of this TCR beta chain was determined in a study of blood T cell repertoires in COVID-19. In the original workflow: Estimation of nucleated cell counts relied on the amplification of reference gene primers. Generated by immunoSEQ multiplex PCR, the TCRdb table keeps only in-frame clones and is missing some. V, J and clone size were drawn from that table, and D and trimming were deduced from the DNA. Of about 260,000 clones detected, about nine tenths appear once; the ten largest clones hold roughly 3.9%. This CDR3 is 14 amino acids long. V lost 5 bases and J lost 3, with 14 bases in between. Germline V lookup: CDR1 SGHNT, CDR2 YYREEE (reference sequence).

The rearrangement links TRBV5-4 to TRBJ1-2, with a possible D match to TRBD1 (5 bases). The sequenced material came from peripheral blood. This receptor was obtained from a woman in her 40s with acute or convalescent COVID-19. The CDR3 DNA sequence: TGTGCCAGCAGGCTGCAGGGTCCCGACTATGGCTACACCTTC. It is translated as CASRLQGPDYGYTF. The entire variable domain, with the rest obtained from reference TRBV5-4 and TRBJ1-2, is as follows: ETGVTQSPTHLIKTRGQQVTLRCSSQSGHNTVSWYQQALGQGPQFIFQYYREEENGRGNFPPRFSGLQFPNYSSELNVNALELDDSALYLCASRLQGPDYGYTFGSGTRLTVV.